The 23 T cell receptor beta chains below come from one sample, sequenced in a study of T-cell memory formation after mild COVID-19. TCRdb recomputed calls from the 5' RACE reads with MiXCR, one row per CDR3 protein. The sample lists around 320,000 distinct CDR3 sequences, around 27% occurring once. The sequenced material came from PBMCs or a T cell subset sorted from them (not recorded which). These receptors all stem from an adult woman who had mild COVID-19 (a few samples of this study predate the infection). Cell type and time point are not known.

This chain links TRBV12-3 or TRBV12-4 with TRBJ2-3; TRBD1 is a possible D gene (6 bases). Trimming removed 6 bases from V and 4 bases from J, with 14 bases in between. This CDR3 is 14 amino acids long. The CDR3, as DNA: TGTGCCAGCAGACCACGTAACAGGGCAGATACGCAGTATTTT. This translates into CASRPRNRADTQYF.

This clonotype was counted between two and nine times. A read error may account for a junction end that differs from germline. The rearrangement links TRBV3-1 to TRBJ2-5; the D is unclear. The CDR3 spans 13 residues. Looked up from germline, CDR1 is LGHDT and CDR2 is YNNKEL (reference sequence). The CDR3 spells CASSQGQLETQYF. CDR3 nucleotide sequence: TGTGCCAGCAGTCAAGGGCAGTTGGAGACCCAGTACTTC.

This CDR3 is CSAGRLDAYEQYF. CDR3 DNA: TGCAGTGCTGGAAGACTAGACGCCTACGAGCAGTACTTC. This chain links TRBV20-1 with TRBJ2-7; maybe TRBD2 (6 bases). Looked up from germline, CDR1 is DFQATT and CDR2 is SNEGSKA (reference sequence). Trimming pared 5 bases from V and 2 bases from J, leaving 13 bases between. The CDR3 has 13 residues.

This sequence joins TRBV6-5 and TRBJ1-5; D is uncertain. This CDR3 has 15 amino acids. Trimming took off 4 bases at V and 3 bases at J, with 13 bases between the two ends. CDR1 MNHEY and CDR2 SVGAGI come from the germline V gene. The CDR3 DNA follows: TGTGCCAGCAGTTCTTCACGGGGATCCAATCAGCCCCAGCATTTT. It codes for CASSSSRGSNQPQHF.

The CDR3: CASSQDSGRDTGELFF. The CDR3, as DNA: TGTGCCAGCAGCCAAGATAGCGGGAGGGACACCGGGGAGCTGTTTTTT. The chain recombines TRBV3-2 with TRBJ2-2; no DNA check was done on the table's D call, TRBD2. TRBV3-2 is termed a pseudogene. The CDR3 spans 16 residues.

This chain connects TRBV10-3 to TRBJ2-7, with D tentatively TRBD2 (6 bases). This CDR3 is 13 amino acids long. V was trimmed by 4 bases and J by 2 bases, leaving 9 bases between them. CDR1 and CDR2 (germline): ENHRY, SYGVKD. CDR3 protein: CAISGGGTYEQYF. CDR3 in DNA: TGTGCCATCAGTGGGGGAGGCACCTACGAGCAGTACTTC.

The chain is built from TRBV5-4 and TRBJ1-1, with 9 bases lining up with TRBD1. The J call may not be correct, given that the DNA end is closer to TRBJ1-6. Germline CDR1 reads SGHNT; CDR2 reads YYREEE (reference sequence). This CDR3 has 13 residues. CDR3 in amino acids: CASSLDGTGFLHF. The CDR3 nucleotides read TGTGCCAGCAGCTTGGATGGGACAGGGTTCCTCCACTTT.

A few counts support this clonotype. The rearrangement uses TRBV12-3 or TRBV12-4 and TRBJ1-4; D is uncertain. CDR3 length: 11 residues. The germline V and J ends were trimmed by 5 bases and 8 bases, with 6 bases remaining between them. CDR3: CASSNTEKLFF. In DNA, the CDR3 is TGTGCCAGCAGTAACACGGAAAAACTGTTTTTT.

This clonotype was counted ten times or more. The rearrangement joins TRBV24-1 to TRBJ2-3; TRBD2 matches 8 bases. J lost 6 bases, V lost 0 bases, and 10 bases had no gene match. The CDR3 spans 17 residues. The germline gives CDR1 KGHDR, CDR2 SFDVKD. In DNA form, the CDR3 reads TGTGCCACCAGTGATTTGTCCCCAGCGGGAGATCTGGATACGCAGTATTTT. It translates to CATSDLSPAGDLDTQYF.

The chain carries TRBV7-3 and TRBJ1-1; no definite D call. There are 13 residues in the CDR3. Germline V lookup: CDR1 SGHTA, CDR2 FQGTGA. Trimming shortened V by 5 bases and J by 1 base, and 8 bases separated the two germline ends. The CDR3 here is CASSIQRNTEAFF. For the CDR3, the DNA is TGTGCCAGCAGCATTCAAAGGAACACTGAAGCTTTCTTT.

This clonotype appeared a few times. The chain joins TRBV7-9 to TRBJ2-3; D perhaps matches TRBD2 (6 bases). The V and J ends lost 9 bases and 3 bases respectively, with 13 bases between them. Germline CDR1 SEHNR, CDR2 FQNEAQ (reference sequence). The CDR3 is made up of 13 amino acids. The CDR3 DNA is TGTGCCAGTGGGCAGGGAGGAACAGATACGCAGTATTTT. This translates into CASGQGGTDTQYF.

This clonotype was detected a few times. The rearrangement uses TRBV6-1 and TRBJ2-7, with D hard to call. V was pared by 7 bases and J by 3 bases, with 7 bases between. CDR1 is MNHNS, CDR2 SASEGT, per germline. The CDR3 has 11 amino acids. CDR3 in amino acids: CASIKFYEQYF. CDR3 DNA: TGTGCCAGCATTAAGTTCTACGAGCAGTACTTC.

The V call is TRBV29-1, the J call TRBJ2-3, with D perhaps being TRBD1 or TRBD2 (5 bases each). The germline CDR1 and CDR2 sequences are SQVTM and ANQGSEA. V lost 8 bases to trimming and J lost 6 bases, with 12 bases between them. This CDR3 contains 11 residues. CDR3 coding DNA: TGCAGCACTAGACAGACGGATACGCAGTATTTT. Residues: CSTRQTDTQYF.

At least ten counts were recorded for this clonotype. This chain links TRBV7-2 with TRBJ1-1; D remains ambiguous. The CDR3 consists of 15 residues. Per germline, CDR1 SGHTA and CDR2 FQGNSA. V lost 1 base to trimming and J lost 6 bases, with 15 bases between them. The CDR3 loop is CASSLEVVGIAEAFF. The CDR3 nucleotides read TGTGCCAGCAGCTTAGAAGTGGTTGGGATCGCTGAAGCTTTCTTT.

This clonotype appeared a few times. The CDR3 protein is CASSDGRKVPTDTQYF. CDR3 DNA sequence: TGTGCCAGCAGTGATGGGCGGAAAGTGCCCACAGATACGCAGTATTTT. This sequence joins TRBV25-1 and TRBJ2-3, with D uncertain. Per the germline V gene, CDR1 is MGHDK and CDR2 is SYGVNS. V gave up 3 bases and J gave up 2 bases, with 15 bases separating them. This CDR3 region has 16 residues. The full variable domain, with the rest looked up from reference TRBV25-1 and TRBJ2-3, is EADIYQTPRYLVIGTGKKITLECSQTMGHDKMYWYQQDPGMELHLIHYSYGVNSTEKGDLSSESTVSRIRTEHFPLTLESARPSHTSQYLCASSDGRKVPTDTQYFGPGTRLTVL.

This clonotype showed up just a few times. The chain couples TRBV27 to TRBJ2-7, with TRBD1 as a possible D gene (6 bases). The CDR3 loop spans 11 amino acids. V gave up 6 bases and J gave up 6 bases, with 9 bases separating them. CDR1 and CDR2 (germline): MNHEY, SMNVEV (reference sequence). CDR3 amino acids: CASRQGPEQYF. The CDR3 region has the DNA TGTGCCAGCAGACAGGGCCCCGAGCAGTACTTC.

The chain has TRBV20-1 and TRBJ2-7; D may be TRBD2 (5 bases). The CDR3 length is 15 residues. V lost 4 bases to trimming and J lost 7 bases, with 23 bases between them. CDR1 is DFQATT, CDR2 SNEGSKA, per germline (reference sequence). CDR3 sequence (DNA): TGCAGTGCTACAACGTTGCGGACTCGCCTTGCAGAGCAGTACTTC. The encoded protein is CSATTLRTRLAEQYF.

The gene calls are TRBV7-9 and TRBJ2-3, with D uncertain. Per the germline V gene, CDR1 is SEHNR and CDR2 is FQNEAQ (reference sequence). This CDR3 contains 17 residues. With 1 base removed from V and 4 bases from J, the gap between germline ends came to 18 bases. This chain's CDR3 is CASSLEGRLNRADTQYF. CDR3 DNA sequence: TGTGCCAGCAGCTTAGAAGGCCGACTCAATCGGGCAGATACGCAGTATTTT.

This clonotype was detected a few times. The CDR3 coding sequence is TGTGCCACTCAAGGGGTGATCTATAATTCACCCCTCCACTTT. Amino acid sequence: CATQGVIYNSPLHF. The chain carries TRBV7-9 and TRBJ1-6, with D possibly TRBD1 on 5 matching bases. There are 14 residues in the CDR3. V gave up 10 bases and J gave up 3 bases, with 13 bases separating them. In germline, CDR1 is SEHNR, CDR2 FQNEAQ (reference sequence).

As concerns this clonotype: The junction shows a germline mismatch at one end, possibly a read error. The V gene is TRBV15, the J gene TRBJ2-1; the match to TRBD2 covers 8 bases. The CDR3 has 13 residues. Germline lookup yields CDR1 LNHNV and CDR2 YYDKDF (reference sequence). The CDR3 DNA follows: TGTGCCACCAGCAGAGCTGTGACTAGCGTTTGGGTCTTC. Translated, it gives CATSRAVTSVWVF.

The V gene is TRBV5-1, the J gene TRBJ2-7; TRBD1 might be the D (5 bases). CDR1 and CDR2 from the germline V gene are SGHRS and YFSETQ. The CDR3 loop spans 15 amino acids. V gave up 4 bases and J gave up 4 bases, with 18 bases separating them. DNA for the CDR3: TGCGCCAGCAGCCCCCGGCAGGGCAAGAATTACGAGCAGTACTTC. Translating gives CASSPRQGKNYEQYF. Together with reference TRBV5-1 and TRBJ2-7, the CDR3 gives the full variable domain: KAGVTQTPRYLIKTRGQQVTLSCSPISGHRSVSWYQQTPGQGLQFLFEYFSETQRNKGNFPGRFSGRQFSNSRSEMNVSTLELGDSALYLCASSPRQGKNYEQYFGPGTRLTVT.

This clonotype was detected ten times or more. The rearrangement joins TRBV24-1 to TRBJ2-3; 10 nucleotides align to TRBD2. Germline loops: CDR1 KGHDR, CDR2 SFDVKD. This CDR3 has 16 residues. V lost 2 bases to trimming and J lost 1 base; unmatched junction nucleotides: 2. CDR3 DNA: TGTGCCACCAGTGATTATAGCGGGGGGCGCACAGATACGCAGTATTTT. Amino acids: CATSDYSGGRTDTQYF.

As concerns this clonotype: A junction end diverges from the germline sequence, so it may reflect a read error. In DNA form, the CDR3 reads TGTTCCAGCTATAGACAGACCCAAGAGACCCAGTACTTC. It yields the protein CSSYRQTQETQYF. The chain combines TRBV2 with TRBJ2-5; D may be TRBD1 (5 bases). Germline V gene lookup returns CDR1 SNHLY and CDR2 FYNNEI. The CDR3 is made up of 13 amino acids.